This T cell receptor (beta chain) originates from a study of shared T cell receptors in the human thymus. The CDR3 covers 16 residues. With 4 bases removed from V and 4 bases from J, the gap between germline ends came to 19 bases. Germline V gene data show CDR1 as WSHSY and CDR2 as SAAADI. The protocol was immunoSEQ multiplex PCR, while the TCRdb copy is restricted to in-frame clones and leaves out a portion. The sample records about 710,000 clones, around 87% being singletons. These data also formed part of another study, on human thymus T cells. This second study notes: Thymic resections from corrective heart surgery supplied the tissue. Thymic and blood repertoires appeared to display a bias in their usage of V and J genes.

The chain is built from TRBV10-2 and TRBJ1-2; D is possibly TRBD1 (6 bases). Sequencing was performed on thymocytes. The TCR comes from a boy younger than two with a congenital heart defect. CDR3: CASSATGKIVGYGYTF. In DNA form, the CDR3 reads TGCGCCAGCAGTGCCACAGGGAAGATCGTCGGCTATGGCTACACCTTC.